This record looks at one T cell receptor (beta chain) sequence and its context. The sample belongs to a study of blood T cell repertoires in COVID-19. Study background: The origin of the acute and convalescent COVID-19 samples was the United States, Italy and Spain.

In the original processing: Quantification of nucleated cells was approximated via reference gene primer amplification. The repertoire was sequenced with immunoSEQ multiplex PCR; TCRdb's copy has only in-frame clones and lacks some. From that table come the V and J calls and clone size; the DNA was used to work out D and trimming. The data contain a few hundred thousand clones, more than 85% of them seen just once; the ten biggest clones take up approximately 3.1%. Participant ages covered about 18 to 89 years across around 25 US areas. Participants reported their clinical history, and cohort assignment relied on those reports. This sequence originates from a woman aged 25 to 39 who had recovered from COVID-19. The sample was PBMCs or T cells enriched from blood (not recorded which).

The CDR3 coding sequence is TGTGCCAGTAGTATGTATAACGACGGGGAGACCCAGTACTTC. This codes for CASSMYNDGETQYF. The V gene is TRBV19, the J gene TRBJ2-5, with D hard to call. The CDR3 has 14 residues. Germline CDR1 reads LNHDA; CDR2 reads SQIVND (reference sequence). The V end lost 3 bases, the J end lost 5 bases, and 13 bases lay between the germline ends.